These T cell receptor beta chains were read from a single sample in a study of T cells in Graves' hyperthyroidism and ophthalmopathy. TCRdb re-derived calls from the multiplex PCR reads in MiXCR, one entry per CDR3 protein. The sample has 250,000 to 300,000 distinct CDR3 sequences, about an eighth seen once. Sequenced sample: blood. The origin of the receptors is a woman aged 30 to 39 with Graves' hyperthyroidism that later progressed to Graves' ophthalmopathy. Both conserved end residues are part of each CDR3. Each record gives: J gene, D gene, V gene, clone size, CDR3 DNA, CDR3 protein. A D gene is named only where the DNA matches it firmly. The size entry is marked missing in some rows and otherwise reads once, few, many or a size class.

TRBJ2-1	.	TRBV15	many	TGTGCCACCAGCAGGAAGGGTGCCTCTTCGGGGTCCTACAATGAGCAGTTCTTC	CATSRKGASSGSYNEQFF
TRBJ2-1	TRBD1	TRBV7-3	many	TGTGCCAGCAGCCCCCCAGGGGGCAATGAGCAGTTCTTC	CASSPPGGNEQFF
TRBJ2-5	.	TRBV5-1	few	TGCGCCAGCAGCCCGGAGGGGGAGGGCCCAGAGACCCAGTACTTC	CASSPEGEGPETQYF
TRBJ1-1	.	TRBV3-1	many	TGTGCCAGCAGCCAAGCACACCTTAGCACTGAAGCTTTCTTT	CASSQAHLSTEAFF
TRBJ2-5	.	TRBV24-1	many	TGTGCCACCAGTGACTCTCAACCAGGTGGTACCCAGTACTTC	CATSDSQPGGTQYF
TRBJ2-5	.	TRBV20-1	many	TGCAGTGCTAGAGTTCGCCAGGACCTCCCCTTTCAAGAGACCCAGTACTTC	CSARVRQDLPFQETQYF
TRBJ1-5	.	TRBV9	many	TGTGCCAGCAGCGGAGACGGGGTTCAGCCCCAGCATTTT	CASSGDGVQPQHF
TRBJ2-1	TRBD2	TRBV7-9	many	TGTGCCAGCAGCTTCGGGACTAGTTTCGATGAGCAGTTCTTC	CASSFGTSFDEQFF
TRBJ2-5	TRBD1	TRBV19	.	TGTGCCAGTAGTTCTAGACAGGGAGTCCAGGAGACCCAGTACTTC	CASSSRQGVQETQYF
TRBJ2-5	.	TRBV4-2	many	TGTGCCAGCAGCCAAGGTTCAGTAGCGGAGCAAGAGACCCAGTACTTC	CASSQGSVAEQETQYF
TRBJ2-5	.	TRBV19	few	TGTGCCAGTAGTGCGGACCTCGGTGGCCAGTACTTC	CASSADLGGQYF
TRBJ2-7	.	TRBV7-9	.	TGTGCCAGCACCCCACAGCGGGACAACTACGAGCAGTACTTC	CASTPQRDNYEQYF
TRBJ2-3	.	TRBV4-3	many	TGCGCCAGCAGCCAAGATCCCACAGGGAGAGGAGATACGCAGTATTTT	CASSQDPTGRGDTQYF
TRBJ1-1	TRBD1	TRBV19	few	TGTGCCAGTAGTTTCCGGGACAGGTACACTGAAGCTTTCTTT	CASSFRDRYTEAFF
TRBJ2-3	.	TRBV7-2	.	TGTGCCAGCAGCCCTAGGGCGGGAATCCCAGATACGCAGTATTTT	CASSPRAGIPDTQYF
TRBJ2-1	TRBD1	TRBV27	many	TGTGCCAGCAGACCGGGACAGGGCTGGAATGAGCAGTTCTTC	CASRPGQGWNEQFF
TRBJ1-3	TRBD1	TRBV12-3/TRBV12-4	few	TGTGCCAGCAGTTTACCGGACAGGGGGAAGATCTATTTT	CASSLPDRGKIYF
TRBJ1-1	TRBD1	TRBV30	.	TGTGCCTGGAGTGTACCACAGGGGTTGAACACTGAAGCTTTCTTT	CAWSVPQGLNTEAFF
TRBJ2-6	.	TRBV12-3/TRBV12-4	.	TGTGCCAGCAGCCCATCCTGGGCCAACGTCCTGACTTTC	CASSPSWANVLTF
TRBJ1-5	TRBD1	TRBV28	many	TGTGCCAGCAGCGAGACAGGGGACTATAGCAATCAGCCCCAGCATTTT	CASSETGDYSNQPQHF
TRBJ2-7	.	TRBV9	many	TGTGCCAGCAGCTTCGGGGCTTCCCCCTACGAGCAGTACTTC	CASSFGASPYEQYF
TRBJ1-3	.	TRBV9	few	TGTGCCAGCAGCGTAGAACAGGGAAACACCATATATTTT	CASSVEQGNTIYF
TRBJ2-2	.	TRBV2	many	TGTGCCAGCCGCTCAAAGGACACCAAAACCGGGGAGCTGTTTTTT	CASRSKDTKTGELFF
TRBJ1-1	.	TRBV5-1	.	TGCGCCAGCAGCTTGGAGGCCAGAGGAATACCTGAAGCTTTCTTT	CASSLEARGIPEAFF
TRBJ1-5	.	TRBV20-1	once	TGCAGTGCTCTAAGCAGGAGCAATCAGCCCCAGCATTTT	CSALSRSNQPQHF
TRBJ1-6	.	TRBV28	many	TGTGCCAGCAGTTTCGCTGACAACTATAATTCACCCCTCCACTTT	CASSFADNYNSPLHF
TRBJ2-7	TRBD2	TRBV6-1	many	TGTGCCAGCAGTGAATGGCAGGGAGGGGTCTACGAGCAGTACTTC	CASSEWQGGVYEQYF
TRBJ2-2	TRBD2	TRBV14	few	TGTGCCAGCAGCCAAGACCGGCTAGCGGGCCCCGGGGAGCTGTTTTTT	CASSQDRLAGPGELFF
TRBJ1-2	TRBD1	TRBV24-1	many	TGTGCCACCAGTGCTTCCCCCTCAGGGGGCCGAGACTTCTATGGCTACACCTTC	CATSASPSGGRDFYGYTF
TRBJ2-7	.	TRBV20-1	once	TGCAGTGCTAGTGCTTACGAGCAGTACTTC	CSASAYEQYF
TRBJ2-3	TRBD2	TRBV15	many	TGTGCCACCAGTACCGGGACTATCACAGATACGCAGTATTTT	CATSTGTITDTQYF
TRBJ2-4	.	TRBV13	few	TGTGCCAGCAGACCCAGCTCAGCCAAAAACATTCAGTACTTC	CASRPSSAKNIQYF
TRBJ2-5	.	TRBV3-1	many	TGTGCCAGCAGCCAAGATCGCAGGTCGTTAAGGGGAGAGACCCAGTACTTC	CASSQDRRSLRGETQYF
TRBJ2-5	TRBD2	TRBV12-3/TRBV12-4	many	TGTGCCAGCAGCCGCGGGAGGGTAGCGGGCCAAGAGACCCAGTACTTC	CASSRGRVAGQETQYF
TRBJ2-7	TRBD2	TRBV5-1	few	TGCGCCAGCAGCTGGACTAGCGGGGTGAACGAGCAGTACTTC	CASSWTSGVNEQYF
TRBJ2-1	TRBD1	TRBV4-2	few	TGTGCCAGCAGCCAAACCTTATTCTCCGGGACAGGGTATGTTAGTGAGCAGTTCTTC	CASSQTLFSGTGYVSEQFF
TRBJ2-7	.	TRBV19	few	TGTGCCAGCGCCAGGCAGGCGTCCTACGAGCAGTACTTC	CASARQASYEQYF
TRBJ2-5	TRBD2	TRBV18	many	TGTGCCAGCTCACCGGGACTAGCTGAGACCCAGTACTTC	CASSPGLAETQYF
TRBJ2-1	TRBD2	TRBV7-2	once	TGTGCCAGCAGCTTAGATAGCGGGAGGGCCTATGAGCAGTTCTTC	CASSLDSGRAYEQFF
TRBJ1-6	.	TRBV30	many	TGTGCCTGGAGTAAAACCCTCCTGGGGGAACCACCCCTCCACTTT	CAWSKTLLGEPPLHF
TRBJ2-7	.	TRBV15	few	TGTGCCACCAGCAGCCGGACAGCCCTTTCCTACGAGCAGTACTTC	CATSSRTALSYEQYF
TRBJ2-5	.	TRBV4-1	many	TGCGCCAGCAGCCAAGAGGGGGAACGGTTCACGGAGACCCAGTACTTC	CASSQEGERFTETQYF
TRBJ1-1	TRBD1	TRBV6-1	many	TGTGCCAGCACCATAACAGGGGGCCTCGCTGAAGCTTTCTTT	CASTITGGLAEAFF
TRBJ2-3	.	TRBV3-2	many	TGTGCCAGCAGCCAAGAAAAGCTACTGTTCACAGATACGCAGTATTTT	CASSQEKLLFTDTQYF
TRBJ2-3	TRBD2	TRBV9	many	TGTGCCAGCAGCGTAGGGGCGGGAGGGAGGACAGATACGCAGTATTTT	CASSVGAGGRTDTQYF
TRBJ1-4	.	TRBV12-3/TRBV12-4	many	TGTGCCAGCAGTTTAGGTGCAGGCCCCGTCGAAAAACTGTTTTTT	CASSLGAGPVEKLFF
TRBJ2-7	.	TRBV3-1	many	TGTGCCAGCAGCCAAGCCCACCGGGACCGAACTTACGAGCAGTACTTC	CASSQAHRDRTYEQYF
TRBJ1-1	.	TRBV30	many	TGTGCCTGGAGTGAAGGGGCGGGATACACTGAAGCTTTCTTT	CAWSEGAGYTEAFF
TRBJ2-2	.	TRBV6-2/TRBV6-3	many	TGTGCCAGCAGTCCCCTTCGTACCGGGGAGCTGTTTTTT	CASSPLRTGELFF
TRBJ2-7	TRBD1	TRBV6-1	many	TGTGCCAGGCCTACAGGGACAGCCGTGGGCTACGAGCAGTACTTC	CARPTGTAVGYEQYF
TRBJ2-7	TRBD2	TRBV2	many	TGTGCCAGCGTCGGGGGTGGCGGGACTATTCCCTACGAGCAGTACTTC	CASVGGGGTIPYEQYF
TRBJ2-1	TRBD2	TRBV20-1	.	TGCAGTGCTCCCCCCTCCCTACTAGCGGGAGGGCTGAAGCAGTCCTTC	CSAPPSLLAGGLKQSF
TRBJ2-1	.	TRBV29-1	.	TGCAGCGTTGCAGGCTGGGGTGGTGAGCAGTTCTTC	CSVAGWGGEQFF